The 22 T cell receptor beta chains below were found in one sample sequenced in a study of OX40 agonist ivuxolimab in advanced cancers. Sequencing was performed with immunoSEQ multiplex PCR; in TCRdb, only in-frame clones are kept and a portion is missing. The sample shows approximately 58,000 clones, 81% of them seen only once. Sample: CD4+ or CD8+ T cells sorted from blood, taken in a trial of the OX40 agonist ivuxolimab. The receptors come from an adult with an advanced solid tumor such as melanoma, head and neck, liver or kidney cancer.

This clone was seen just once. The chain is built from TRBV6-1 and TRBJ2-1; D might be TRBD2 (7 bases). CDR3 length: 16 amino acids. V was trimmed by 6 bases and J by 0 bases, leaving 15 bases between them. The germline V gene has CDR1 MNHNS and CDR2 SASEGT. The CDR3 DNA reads TGTGCCAGCAGGGAACCGAGGGGGGGCTCCTACAATGAGCAGTTCTTC. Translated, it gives CASREPRGGSYNEQFF.

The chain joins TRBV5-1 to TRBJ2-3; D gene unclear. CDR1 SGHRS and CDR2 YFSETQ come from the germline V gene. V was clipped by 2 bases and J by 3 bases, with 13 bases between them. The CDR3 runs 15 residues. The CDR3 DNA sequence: TGCGCCAGCAGCTTAGAGGTGTCGGGTACAGATACGCAGTATTTT. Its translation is CASSLEVSGTDTQYF. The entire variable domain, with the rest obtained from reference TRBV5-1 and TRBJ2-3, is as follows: KAGVTQTPRYLIKTRGQQVTLSCSPISGHRSVSWYQQTPGQGLQFLFEYFSETQRNKGNFPGRFSGRQFSNSRSEMNVSTLELGDSALYLCASSLEVSGTDTQYFGPGTRLTVL.

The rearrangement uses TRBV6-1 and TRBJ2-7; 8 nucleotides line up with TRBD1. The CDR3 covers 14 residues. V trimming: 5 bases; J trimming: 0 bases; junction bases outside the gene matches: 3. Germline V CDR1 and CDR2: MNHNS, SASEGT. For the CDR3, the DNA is TGTGCCAGCAGTCGGGACAGGAGCTCCTACGAGCAGTACTTC. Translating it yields CASSRDRSSYEQYF.

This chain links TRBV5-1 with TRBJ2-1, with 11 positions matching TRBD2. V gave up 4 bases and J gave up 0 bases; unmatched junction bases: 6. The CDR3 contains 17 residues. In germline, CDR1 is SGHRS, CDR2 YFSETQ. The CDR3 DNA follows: TGCGCCAGCAGCGCGGCTACTAGCGGGAGCTCCTACAATGAGCAGTTCTTC. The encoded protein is CASSAATSGSSYNEQFF.

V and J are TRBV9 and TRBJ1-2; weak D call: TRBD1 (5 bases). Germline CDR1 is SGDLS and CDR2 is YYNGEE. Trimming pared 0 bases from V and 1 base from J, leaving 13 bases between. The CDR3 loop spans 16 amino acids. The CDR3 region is CASSVGRGELNYGYTF. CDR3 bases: TGTGCCAGCAGCGTAGGTAGGGGCGAGCTTAACTATGGCTACACCTTC.

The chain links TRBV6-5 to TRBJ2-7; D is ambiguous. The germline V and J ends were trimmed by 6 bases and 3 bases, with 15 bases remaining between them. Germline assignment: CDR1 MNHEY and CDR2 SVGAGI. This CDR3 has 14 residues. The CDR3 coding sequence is TGTGCCAGCAGCAAAGAACAAGTTAGCTACGAGCAGTACTTC. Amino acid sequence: CASSKEQVSYEQYF.

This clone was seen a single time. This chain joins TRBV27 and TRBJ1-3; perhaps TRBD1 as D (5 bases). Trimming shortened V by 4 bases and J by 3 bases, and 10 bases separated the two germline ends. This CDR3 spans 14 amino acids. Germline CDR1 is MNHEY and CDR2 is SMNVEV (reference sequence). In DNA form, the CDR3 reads TGTGCCAGCAGTTCCCGGGGGGGTGGAAACACCATATATTTT. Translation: CASSSRGGGNTIYF.

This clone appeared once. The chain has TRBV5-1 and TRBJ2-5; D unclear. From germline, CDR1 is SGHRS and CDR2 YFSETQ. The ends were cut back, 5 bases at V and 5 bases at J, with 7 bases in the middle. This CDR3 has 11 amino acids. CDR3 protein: CASRLGETQYF. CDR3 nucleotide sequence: TGCGCCAGCAGACTGGGGGAGACCCAGTACTTC.

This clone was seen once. The DNA for the CDR3 is TGTGCCAGCAGCTCATCAGGGGGAAGGGGCTACACCTTC. Its protein is CASSSSGGRGYTF. The rearrangement joins TRBV5-6 to TRBJ1-2; 7 bases match TRBD1. Germline V gene lookup returns CDR1 SGHDT and CDR2 YYEEEE. The J segment lost 8 bases and the V segment lost 3 bases, leaving 7 bases of the junction unmatched. The CDR3 has 13 residues. Full variable domain (remainder filled in from reference TRBV5-6 and TRBJ1-2): DAGVTQSPTHLIKTRGQQVTLRCSPKSGHDTVSWYQQALGQGPQFIFQYYEEEERQRGNFPDRFSGHQFPNYSSELNVNALLLGDSALYLCASSSSGGRGYTFGSGTRLTVV.

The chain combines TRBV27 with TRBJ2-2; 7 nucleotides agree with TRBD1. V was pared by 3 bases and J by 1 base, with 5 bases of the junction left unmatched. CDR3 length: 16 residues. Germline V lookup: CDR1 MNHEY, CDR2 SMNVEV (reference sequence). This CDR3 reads CASSFLRGRNTGELFF. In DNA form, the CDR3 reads TGTGCCAGCAGTTTTCTAAGGGGGCGGAACACCGGGGAGCTGTTTTTT.

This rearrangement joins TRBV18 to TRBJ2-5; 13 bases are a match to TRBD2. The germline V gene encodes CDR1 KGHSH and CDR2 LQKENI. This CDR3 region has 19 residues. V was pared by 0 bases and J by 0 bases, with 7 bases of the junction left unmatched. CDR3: CASSPPLAGGRLYQETQYF. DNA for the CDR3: TGTGCCAGCTCACCACCACTAGCGGGGGGGCGGCTTTACCAAGAGACCCAGTACTTC.

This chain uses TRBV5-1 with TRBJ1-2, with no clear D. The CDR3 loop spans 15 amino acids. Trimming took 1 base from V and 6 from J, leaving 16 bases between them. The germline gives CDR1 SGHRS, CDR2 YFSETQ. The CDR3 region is CASSLIGGNWDGYTF. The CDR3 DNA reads TGCGCCAGCAGCTTGATCGGAGGGAACTGGGATGGCTACACCTTC.

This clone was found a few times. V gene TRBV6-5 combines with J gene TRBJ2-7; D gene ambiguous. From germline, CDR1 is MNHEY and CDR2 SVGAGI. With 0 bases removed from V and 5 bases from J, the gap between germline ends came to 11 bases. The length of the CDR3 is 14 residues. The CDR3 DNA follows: TGTGCCAGCAGTTACTCGTTCCGCGACCACGAGCAGTACTTC. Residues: CASSYSFRDHEQYF.

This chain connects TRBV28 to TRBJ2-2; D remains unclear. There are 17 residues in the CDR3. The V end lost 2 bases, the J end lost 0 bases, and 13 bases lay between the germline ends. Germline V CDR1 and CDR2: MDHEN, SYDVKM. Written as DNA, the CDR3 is TGTGCCAGCAGTTTAAATTCGTGGGTATCGAACACCGGGGAGCTGTTTTTT. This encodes CASSLNSWVSNTGELFF.

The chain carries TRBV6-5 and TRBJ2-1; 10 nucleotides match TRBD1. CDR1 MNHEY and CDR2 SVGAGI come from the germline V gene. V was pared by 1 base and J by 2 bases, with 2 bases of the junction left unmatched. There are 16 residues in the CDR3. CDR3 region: CASSYYGTGAYNEQFF. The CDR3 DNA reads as TGTGCCAGCAGTTACTATGGGACAGGGGCCTACAATGAGCAGTTCTTC.

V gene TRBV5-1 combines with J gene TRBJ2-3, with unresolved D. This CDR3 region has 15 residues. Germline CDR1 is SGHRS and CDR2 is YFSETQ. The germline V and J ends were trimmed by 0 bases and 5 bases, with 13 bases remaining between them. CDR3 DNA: TGCGCCAGCAGCTTGGAGGGCAGGCATGTAGATACGCAGTATTTT. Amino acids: CASSLEGRHVDTQYF.

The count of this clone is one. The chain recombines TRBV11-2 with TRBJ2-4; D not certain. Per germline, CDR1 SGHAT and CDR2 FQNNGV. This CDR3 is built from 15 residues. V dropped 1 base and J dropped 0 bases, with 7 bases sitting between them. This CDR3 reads CASSLGNIAKNIQYF. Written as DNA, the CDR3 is TGTGCCAGCAGCTTAGGCAATATAGCCAAAAACATTCAGTACTTC.

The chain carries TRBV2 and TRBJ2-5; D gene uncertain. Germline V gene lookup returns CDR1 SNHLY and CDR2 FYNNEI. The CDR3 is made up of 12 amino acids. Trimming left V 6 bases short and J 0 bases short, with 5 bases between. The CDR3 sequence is CASSLDQETQYF. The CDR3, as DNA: TGTGCCAGCAGCTTGGACCAAGAGACCCAGTACTTC. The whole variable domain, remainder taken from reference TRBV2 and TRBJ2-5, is EPEVTQTPSHQVTQMGQEVILRCVPISNHLYFYWYRQILGQKVEFLVSFYNNEISEKSEIFDDQFSVERPDGSNFTLKIRSTKLEDSAMYFCASSLDQETQYFGPGTRLLVL.

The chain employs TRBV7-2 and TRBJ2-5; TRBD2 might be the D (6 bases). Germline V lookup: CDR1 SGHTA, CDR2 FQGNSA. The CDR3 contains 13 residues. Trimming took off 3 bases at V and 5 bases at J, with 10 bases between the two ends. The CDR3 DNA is TGTGCCAGCAGCTTTAGCGGAGATGAGACCCAGTACTTC. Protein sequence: CASSFSGDETQYF.

This CDR3 is CASSPRQGGEKLFF. CDR3 DNA: TGTGCCAGTAGTCCCCGACAGGGCGGTGAAAAACTGTTTTTT. The chain carries TRBV19 and TRBJ1-4; 7 bases are shared with TRBD1. Trimming cost V 5 bases and J 7 bases; bases outside gene matches: 7. The CDR3 contains 14 residues. The germline V gene has CDR1 LNHDA and CDR2 SQIVND (reference sequence).

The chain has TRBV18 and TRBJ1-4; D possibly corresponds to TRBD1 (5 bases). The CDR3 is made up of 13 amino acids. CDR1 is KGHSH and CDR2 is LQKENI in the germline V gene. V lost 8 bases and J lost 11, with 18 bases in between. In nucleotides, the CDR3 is TGTGCCAGCCACGGGGGGACTGTCGAGAAACTGTTTTTT. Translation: CASHGGTVEKLFF.

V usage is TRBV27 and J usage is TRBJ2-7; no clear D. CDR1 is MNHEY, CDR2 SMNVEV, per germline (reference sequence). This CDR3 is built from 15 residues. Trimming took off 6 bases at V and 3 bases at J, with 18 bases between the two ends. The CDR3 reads CASRPGADSYYEQYF. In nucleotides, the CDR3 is TGTGCCAGCAGACCCGGAGCCGATTCTTACTACGAGCAGTACTTC.